The 6 T cell receptor beta chains given below trace back to one sample, sequenced in a study of cytomegalovirus exposure and HLA in healthy donors. 60 Vbeta and 13 Jbeta primers were used in PCR. Profiled with immunoSEQ multiplex PCR; TCRdb holds only in-frame clones, not every one. The repertoire includes some 100,000 clones, 77% of them detected once, and approximately 11% sits in the top ten. Sequencing was done on a sample of PBMCs. The receptors were sampled from a man aged 35 to 55 in good health and CMV-seropositive.

A word on this clone: Within the sample, other DNA sequences also encode this same CDR3. The chain joins TRBV4-2 to TRBJ1-5; a weak D match, TRBD1 (6 bases). V lost 2 bases, J lost 6 bases, and 14 bases lay in between. This CDR3 has 15 amino acids. The V gene's germline CDR1 is LGHNA and CDR2 YNFKEQ. The CDR3 loop is CASSQYRDFSQPQHF. Written as DNA, the CDR3 is TGTGCCAGCAGCCAATACAGGGATTTTAGTCAGCCCCAGCATTTT.

This clone was detected once. The V gene is TRBV5-1, the J gene TRBJ2-1; D unclear. The CDR3 is made up of 13 amino acids. The V gene's germline CDR1 is SGHRS and CDR2 YFSETQ. Trimming shortened V by 2 bases and J by 8 bases, and 11 bases separated the two germline ends. The DNA of the CDR3 is TGCGCCAGCAGCTTAGTGGTGAGCTATGAGCAGTTCTTC. It specifies CASSLVVSYEQFF.

This chain joins TRBV7-2 and TRBJ2-2, with 10 bases that match TRBD2. The CDR3 spans 16 residues. The V segment lost 1 base and the J segment 4 bases; nucleotides outside the gene matches: 3. Germline lookup yields CDR1 SGHTA and CDR2 FQGNSA. CDR3 bases: TGTGCCAGCAGCTTAGTTACTAGCGGGGTCACCGGGGAGCTGTTTTTT. This encodes CASSLVTSGVTGELFF.

The chain has TRBV7-2 and TRBJ2-7; the D gene is possibly TRBD2 (5 bases). Trimming took off 2 bases at V and 7 bases at J, with 21 bases between the two ends. The CDR3 runs 16 residues. Germline V gene lookup returns CDR1 SGHTA and CDR2 FQGNSA. The CDR3 nucleotides read TGTGCCAGCAGCTTAAGCGGCGGTGCAGTCGGTCCTGAGCAGTACTTC. This translates into CASSLSGGAVGPEQYF.

The rearrangement links TRBV5-5 to TRBJ2-7, with D possibly being TRBD1 (7 bases). The CDR3 sequence is 13 residues long. Germline loops: CDR1 SGHKS, CDR2 YYEKEE (reference sequence). Deletions cut 1 base from V and 3 bases from J, with 8 bases between. CDR3 sequence (DNA): TGTGCCAGCAGCTTGCAGGGGGGCTACGAGCAGTACTTC. It translates to CASSLQGGYEQYF.

The chain carries TRBV11-3 and TRBJ2-7; the match to TRBD2 covers 9 bases. The CDR3 sequence is 12 residues long. CDR1 and CDR2 from the germline V gene are SGHNT and YENEEA. The V and J ends lost 3 bases and 7 bases, in that order; junction bases with no gene match: 1. This CDR3 is CASSFAGGEQYF. The CDR3 nucleotides are TGTGCCAGCAGCTTTGCGGGAGGGGAGCAGTACTTC.